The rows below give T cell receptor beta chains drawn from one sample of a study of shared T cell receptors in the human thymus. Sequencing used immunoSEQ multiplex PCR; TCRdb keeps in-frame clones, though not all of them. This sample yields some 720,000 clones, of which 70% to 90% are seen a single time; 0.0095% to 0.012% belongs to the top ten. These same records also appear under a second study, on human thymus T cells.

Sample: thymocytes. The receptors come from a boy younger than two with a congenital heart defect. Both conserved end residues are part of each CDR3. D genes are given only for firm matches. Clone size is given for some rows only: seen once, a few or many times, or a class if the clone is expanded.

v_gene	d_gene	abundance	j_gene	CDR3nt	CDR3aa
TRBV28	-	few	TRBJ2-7	TGTGCCAGCAGGGGGGGGCGGGACTCCTACGAGCAGTACTTC	CASRGGRDSYEQYF
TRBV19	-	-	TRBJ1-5	TGTGCCAGTAGTATAGCGAGGGTTCGGCATCCATCCAATCAGCCCCAGCATTTT	CASSIARVRHPSNQPQHF
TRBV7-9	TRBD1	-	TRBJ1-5	TGTGCCAGCAGCTTAGGGGCCCCGGGACAGGGTATTCAGCCCCAGCATTTT	CASSLGAPGQGIQPQHF
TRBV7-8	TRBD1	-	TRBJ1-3	TGTGCCAGCAGCACAGGACAGGCACCAGGAAACACCATATATTTT	CASSTGQAPGNTIYF
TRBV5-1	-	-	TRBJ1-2	TGCGCCAGCAGCTTGGCCCAGGGCAAGGGCTACACCTTC	CASSLAQGKGYTF
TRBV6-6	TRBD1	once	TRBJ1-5	TGTGCCAGCAGGACAGGGTCTGGGGGTCAGCCCCAGCATTTT	CASRTGSGGQPQHF
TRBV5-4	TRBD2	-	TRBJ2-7	TGTGCCAGCAGCGACGGACTAGCGGGAAGGCGGTACTACGAGCAGTACTTC	CASSDGLAGRRYYEQYF
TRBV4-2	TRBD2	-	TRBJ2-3	TGTGCCAGCAGCCAAAATAGTTCAGCGGGAGGCCTCACAGATACGCAGTATTTT	CASSQNSSAGGLTDTQYF
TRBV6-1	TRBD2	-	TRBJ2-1	TGTGCCAGCAGTGAAGTCTGGCGGGGGAGCTCCTACAATGAGCAGTTCTTC	CASSEVWRGSSYNEQFF
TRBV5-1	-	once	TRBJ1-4	TGCGCCAGCAGGGGGGGTTCTAATGAAAAACTGTTTTTT	CASRGGSNEKLFF
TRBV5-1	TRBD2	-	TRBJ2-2	TGCGCCAGCAGCCCACTAGCGGGTAACACCGGGGAGCTGTTTTTT	CASSPLAGNTGELFF
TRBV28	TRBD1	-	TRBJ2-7	TGTGCCAGCAGCCGACAGGGGTACGAGCAGTACTTC	CASSRQGYEQYF
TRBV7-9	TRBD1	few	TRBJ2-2	TGTGCCAGCAGCGGACTCTCGGGACAGAGGAACACCGGGGAGCTGTTTTTT	CASSGLSGQRNTGELFF
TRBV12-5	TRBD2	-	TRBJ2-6	TGTGCTAGTGGTTTTTCACTAGCGGGAGGACACGGGGCCAACGTCCTGACTTTC	CASGFSLAGGHGANVLTF
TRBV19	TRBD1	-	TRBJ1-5	TGTGCCAGTAGTGGACAGGGGGAAGGAATAAGGCAGCCCCAGCATTTT	CASSGQGEGIRQPQHF
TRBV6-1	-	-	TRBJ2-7	TGTGCCAGCAGTGAGCGGACAGTCACCTACGAGCAGTACTTC	CASSERTVTYEQYF